These 19 T cell receptor beta chains were all obtained from the same sample, sequenced in a study of neurological immune-mediated disorders. TCRdb re-called the 5' RACE reads with MiXCR, one entry per CDR3 protein. The table records some 95,000 distinct CDR3 sequences, roughly 3.5% of them present only once. Source material: PBMCs. The receptors were sampled from a woman aged 18-29 years with multiple sclerosis.

The chain joins TRBV7-2 to TRBJ2-7, with D unclear. Germline values: CDR1 SGHTA, CDR2 FQGNSA. The ends were cut back, 1 base at V and 6 bases at J, with 13 bases in the middle. The length of the CDR3 is 14 residues. The CDR3 sequence: CASSLVGVSGEQYF. CDR3 coding DNA: TGTGCCAGCAGCTTAGTGGGTGTTTCCGGCGAGCAGTACTTC. Complete variable domain (other parts from reference TRBV7-2 and TRBJ2-7): GAGVSQSPSNKVTEKGKDVELRCDPISGHTALYWYRQSLGQGLEFLIYFQGNSAPDKSGLPSDRFSAERTGGSVSTLTIQRTQQEDSAVYLCASSLVGVSGEQYFGPGTRLTVT.

This clonotype appeared many times. The V and J genes are TRBV9 and TRBJ1-4; D unresolved. Trimming stripped 0 bases from V and 8 bases from J, with 14 bases between. The length of the CDR3 is 15 residues. Germline V gives CDR1 SGDLS, CDR2 YYNGEE. CDR3 residues: CASSVEPVTTEKLFF. CDR3 sequence (DNA): TGTGCCAGCAGCGTAGAACCAGTCACGACCGAAAAACTGTTTTTT.

V usage is TRBV18 and J usage is TRBJ1-1; 7 bases are a match to TRBD1. There are 16 residues in the CDR3. Germline CDR1 and CDR2: KGHSH and LQKENI. V shed 5 bases and J 0 bases; nucleotides not matched to a gene: 9. The CDR3 reads CASSERQGTMNTEAFF. CDR3 in DNA: TGTGCCAGCTCAGAAAGACAGGGTACCATGAACACTGAAGCTTTCTTT.

In this sample, this clonotype turned up many times. The chain uses TRBV6-5 and TRBJ2-3; D not resolved. CDR1 and CDR2 (germline): MNHEY, SVGAGI. The CDR3 totals 14 residues. V lost 5 bases, J lost 0 bases, and 9 bases lay in between. This CDR3 reads CASSRGPSTDTQYF. The CDR3, as DNA: TGTGCCAGCAGTCGAGGACCTAGCACAGATACGCAGTATTTT.

As to this clonotype: A much bigger clone sits one base away, suggesting this may be a read error. The chain links TRBV20-1 to TRBJ2-1, with 13 positions matching TRBD2. The CDR3 is 15 residues long. V lost 5 bases to trimming and J lost 9 bases; unmatched junction nucleotides: 10. Germline CDR1 is DFQATT and CDR2 is SNEGSKA (reference sequence). As DNA, the CDR3 is TGCAGTGCTTTAGATCAGGGACTAGCGGGGCTTGAGCAGTTCTTC. It codes for CSALDQGLAGLEQFF.

Only a few counts were recorded for this clonotype. V gene TRBV20-1 combines with J gene TRBJ1-2, with 9 positions matching TRBD1. Unmatched junction bases numbered 18, after V lost 6 bases and J lost 4 bases. The germline gives CDR1 DFQATT, CDR2 SNEGSKA (reference sequence). The CDR3 consists of 17 residues. Written as DNA, the CDR3 is TGCAGTGCGAAGCACAGGGGGCTTGAGTGGTACCTCTATGGCTACACCTTC. Translation: CSAKHRGLEWYLYGYTF.

This clonotype was counted ten times or more. This rearrangement joins TRBV4-1 to TRBJ2-1; D uncertain. Germline lookup yields CDR1 MGHRA and CDR2 YSYEKL. V dropped 0 bases and J dropped 5 bases, with 14 bases sitting between them. The CDR3 extends over 16 amino acids. For the CDR3, the DNA is TGCGCCAGCAGCCAAGATCACGCCAGTGAGGACAATGAGCAGTTCTTC. Amino acid sequence: CASSQDHASEDNEQFF.

This clonotype was seen many times. This chain connects TRBV20-1 to TRBJ2-1; D unresolved. CDR3 length: 11 residues. The germline V and J ends were trimmed by 6 bases and 9 bases, with 12 bases remaining between them. Germline values: CDR1 DFQATT, CDR2 SNEGSKA (reference sequence). For the CDR3, the DNA is TGCAGTGCCTCTCCTCGTGGTGAGCAGTTCTTC. It translates to CSASPRGEQFF.

This clonotype was found many times. The V gene is TRBV29-1, the J gene TRBJ2-3; no definite D call. V was cut by 4 bases and J by 0 bases, with 23 bases left in between. Looked up from germline, CDR1 is SQVTM and CDR2 is ANQGSEA. The CDR3 runs to 18 residues. The DNA of the CDR3 is TGCAGCGTTGTGAATGTAGTGGATGCCAGCCCTAGCACAGATACGCAGTATTTT. Its translation is CSVVNVVDASPSTDTQYF.

This clonotype was seen at least ten times. The rearrangement uses TRBV4-3 and TRBJ2-7; D call uncertain. The germline gives CDR1 LGHNA, CDR2 YSLEER. This CDR3 is 17 amino acids long. V lost 4 bases and J lost 4, with 23 bases in between. CDR3: CASSRKWTEGSIYEQYF. CDR3 bases: TGCGCCAGCAGCCGAAAATGGACCGAAGGGTCGATATACGAGCAGTACTTC.

This clonotype has at least ten counts. V usage is TRBV27 and J usage is TRBJ2-2; the D is unclear. The CDR3 consists of 12 residues. CDR1 and CDR2 from the germline V gene are MNHEY and SMNVEV (reference sequence). V was clipped by 2 bases and J by 8 bases, with 6 bases between them. This CDR3 is CASSLPGGELFF. The CDR3 DNA reads as TGTGCCAGCAGTTTACCCGGGGGGGAGCTGTTTTTT.

A few counts support this clonotype. V gene TRBV4-1 combines with J gene TRBJ2-3; D not certain. The CDR3 spans 16 residues. V shed 0 bases and J shed 1 base, with 11 bases lying between them. Germline CDR1 is MGHRA and CDR2 is YSYEKL. The CDR3 DNA follows: TGCGCCAGCAGCCAAGAGCGGTACCCGGGCACAGATACGCAGTATTTT. Translated, it gives CASSQERYPGTDTQYF.

This clonotype was seen many times. This sequence joins TRBV12-3 or TRBV12-4 and TRBJ2-5, with a weak D call TRBD1 (6 bases). Deletions cut 6 bases from V and 3 bases from J, with 14 bases between. The CDR3 has 14 residues. The CDR3 bases are TGTGCCAGCAGACCCGGGGCAGGGGAAGAGACCCAGTACTTC. Its protein product is CASRPGAGEETQYF.

This clonotype was counted many times. This rearrangement joins TRBV10-1 to TRBJ1-6; D is unclear. V was pared by 10 bases and J by 15 bases, with 7 bases between. Germline values: CDR1 WNHNN, CDR2 SYGVQD (reference sequence). The CDR3 runs to 8 residues. The CDR3 nucleotides read TGCGCCACCCGAGGCCTCCACTTT. This encodes CATRGLHF.

This clonotype was observed at least ten times. CDR3 DNA: TGCGCCAGCAGCTTGGCCTACGGGGGGTCGGGCACAGATACGCAGTATTTT. Its protein is CASSLAYGGSGTDTQYF. The gene calls are TRBV5-1 and TRBJ2-3; 7 bases agree with TRBD2. Germline V gene lookup returns CDR1 SGHRS and CDR2 YFSETQ. This CDR3 has 17 amino acids. V lost 0 bases to trimming and J lost 1 base; unmatched junction nucleotides: 8. Supplemented by reference TRBV5-1 and TRBJ2-3, the full variable domain reads KAGVTQTPRYLIKTRGQQVTLSCSPISGHRSVSWYQQTPGQGLQFLFEYFSETQRNKGNFPGRFSGRQFSNSRSEMNVSTLELGDSALYLCASSLAYGGSGTDTQYFGPGTRLTVL.

Worth noting for this clonotype: One end of the junction fails to match germline, which may point to a read error. V is TRBV4-1 and J is TRBJ2-1; 16 bases are a match to TRBD2. The CDR3 length is 18 residues. Germline lookup yields CDR1 MGHRA and CDR2 YSYEKL. CDR3 nucleotide sequence: TGCGCCAGCGGCCAGGGACTAGCGGGGGGGCCCTCCTACAATGAGCAGTTCTTC. As protein: CASGQGLAGGPSYNEQFF.

This clonotype was seen at least ten times. The V gene is TRBV6-2 or TRBV6-3, the J gene TRBJ2-3; D not certain. The germline CDR1 and CDR2 sequences are MNHEY and SVGEGT. The CDR3 is 12 residues long. Trimming shortened V by 2 bases and J by 2 bases, and 2 bases separated the two germline ends. The CDR3 reads CASSYPTDTQYF. The CDR3 nucleotides read TGTGCCAGCAGTTACCCCACAGATACGCAGTATTTT.

This clonotype was counted ten times or more. The chain recombines TRBV20-1 with TRBJ1-3; D possibly corresponds to TRBD1 (5 bases). Trimming removed 3 bases from V and 7 bases from J, with 22 bases in between. Germline values: CDR1 DFQATT, CDR2 SNEGSKA (reference sequence). The CDR3 is 16 amino acids. This chain's CDR3 is CSASGLRDLGGNTIYF. CDR3 bases: TGCAGTGCTAGCGGACTCAGGGACCTGGGTGGTAACACCATATATTTT.

This clonotype was detected ten times or more. The rearrangement joins TRBV7-2 to TRBJ2-7; 9 bases agree with TRBD1. The CDR3 consists of 15 residues. CDR1 SGHTA and CDR2 FQGNSA come from the germline V gene. With V trimmed by 3 bases and J by 3 bases, 6 bases remained unmatched. The CDR3 nucleotides are TGTGCCAGCAGCTTGGGACAGGGTATTTTCTACGAGCAGTACTTC. Its protein is CASSLGQGIFYEQYF.